The T cell receptor (beta chain) under discussion was sequenced for a study of spatial heterogeneity in lung cancer. Overall study context: For the average unique TCR and UMI combination, more than nine occurrences appeared in raw reads. General study findings and limits: Expanded tumor TCRs that were ubiquitous appeared in blood more at resection than follow-up.

V shed 8 bases and J shed 2 bases, with 15 bases lying between them. The CDR3 sequence is 14 residues long. The germline gives CDR1 MNHEY, CDR2 SVGEGT. Remarks on this clonotype: What it binds is unknown.

Every TCR cDNA molecule carried a tag that served as a unique molecular identifier. TCRdb re-derived calls from the 5' RACE reads in MiXCR, one entry per CDR3 protein. The data contain more than 20,000 distinct CDR3 sequences, roughly 12% of them seen just once; the ten biggest clones take up less than 30%. Time point given: sample taken at primary tumor resection. TCRs were sequenced from unsorted whole RNA of tumor, nontumor lung or PBMC. The donors were 55 to 85 patients with non-small cell lung cancer that was early-stage and untreated. The chain is built from TRBV6-2 or TRBV6-3 and TRBJ2-5; D might be TRBD2 (6 bases). The sequence was collected from a female donor with early-stage non-small cell lung cancer. The sequencing used PBMCs, collected at surgery. In DNA form, the CDR3 reads TGTGCCAGCGCTCCACTGGGGGGACAAGAGACCCAGTACTTC. Amino acid sequence: CASAPLGGQETQYF.